This T cell receptor (beta chain) was documented in a study of vaccination and CD4 T cells after COVID-19. Whole-study context: Two Hispanic individuals were among six male and four female convalescent patients. Samples taken post-COVID came a median about 100 days after diagnosis, ranging from 35 to 161. Samples after vaccination came a median approximately 2.5 months past dose two, ranging 14 to 241.

Sequenced with the Oncomine TCR Beta short-read assay was DNA taken from cultured CD4+ T cells. In this case, cultured CD4+ T cells provided the extracted genomic DNA. One entry per CDR3 protein results from TCRdb running MiXCR on the PCR reads. Among some 25,000 distinct CDR3 sequences, 45% to 50% were seen once, and the ten largest hold about 6.3%. A remark on this clonotype: As yet, its antigen is unknown.

Regarding treatment: approximately nine-day PBMC culture with coronavirus spike peptide pools or control peptides (ViraFEST assay). The sequenced material came from CD4+ T cells from blood, cultured in vitro. The receptor was derived from a human donor who had recovered from COVID-19.

The CDR3 loop reads CASSQVLARDETQYF. The CDR3 DNA follows: TGCGCCAGCAGCCAAGTATTAGCGCGAGATGAGACCCAGTACTTC. The chain joins TRBV4-1 to TRBJ2-5, with D perhaps matching TRBD2 (5 bases). V lost 1 base and J 5 bases, leaving 14 bases between the germline ends. CDR3 length equals 15 residues. In germline, CDR1 is MGHRA, CDR2 YSYEKL.